Reported below is one T cell receptor beta chain. Germline CDR1 reads LNHDA; CDR2 reads SQIVND (reference sequence). This CDR3 contains 13 residues. V lost 4 bases to trimming and J lost 5 bases, with 9 bases between them. Authors' data handling: Nucleated cell number was recorded as an estimate derived from reference gene primer amplification. This table comes from immunoSEQ multiplex PCR, and its TCRdb copy is limited to in-frame clones, with some not included. The D gene and trimming were derived from the DNA, and the V and J assignments and clone size from that table. The table records approximately 260,000 clones, 70% to 90% of them present only once. This sample was included in a study of blood T cell repertoires in COVID-19. Overall study: Researchers got acute and convalescent COVID-19 samples from the United States, Italy and Spain. PBMCs, B-cell-depleted T cells, or T cells were the source of the cDNA or gDNA that made up the material.

Sequencing used peripheral blood. J is TRBJ2-1 and V is TRBV19; D not certain. The TCR sequence derives from a man aged 55 to 70 who had recovered from COVID-19. The CDR3, as DNA: TGTGCCAGTAGTAGGCGCAGCGACAATGAGCAGTTCTTC. It codes for CASSRRSDNEQFF. Supplemented by reference TRBV19 and TRBJ2-1, the full variable domain reads DGGITQSPKYLFRKEGQNVTLSCEQNLNHDAMYWYRQDPGQGLRLIYYSQIVNDFQKGDIAEGYSVSREKKESFPLTVTSAQKNPTAFYLCASSRRSDNEQFFGPGTRLTVL.